This T cell receptor beta chain derives from a study of shared clonotypes between healthy human individuals. Findings and limits, study-wide: Four donors had 4% to 6.5% of their naive CD4 clonotypes in common.

CD45RO-negative, CCR7-positively selected cells formed the naive CD8 fraction, excluding terminally differentiated effector memory CD45RA+ cells. The study drew its donors from healthy HIV-negative adults without recent acute infections or vaccinations. With respect to this clone: Its antigen is still unknown.

CDR3 length equals 14 residues. CDR1 is PRHDT, CDR2 FYEKMQ, per germline (reference sequence). V lost 4 bases, J lost 5 bases, and 14 bases lay in between. 150 to 250 ng DNA, about 33,000 T cell genomes, went into each sorted-subset replicate PCR. TCRdb's table, derived via immunoSEQ multiplex PCR, lists solely in-frame clones and lacks some. The sample yields 800,000 to 950,000 clones, 95% to 97% seen once. Sequencing input: naive CD8+ T cells sorted from blood. The rearrangement joins TRBV13 to TRBJ1-1, with TRBD1 as a possible D gene (5 bases). This TCR came from a man younger than 45 in good health. The CDR3 coding sequence is TGTGCCAGCAGCTCAGGAGGGGCGTGGACTGAAGCTTTCTTT. This encodes CASSSGGAWTEAFF.